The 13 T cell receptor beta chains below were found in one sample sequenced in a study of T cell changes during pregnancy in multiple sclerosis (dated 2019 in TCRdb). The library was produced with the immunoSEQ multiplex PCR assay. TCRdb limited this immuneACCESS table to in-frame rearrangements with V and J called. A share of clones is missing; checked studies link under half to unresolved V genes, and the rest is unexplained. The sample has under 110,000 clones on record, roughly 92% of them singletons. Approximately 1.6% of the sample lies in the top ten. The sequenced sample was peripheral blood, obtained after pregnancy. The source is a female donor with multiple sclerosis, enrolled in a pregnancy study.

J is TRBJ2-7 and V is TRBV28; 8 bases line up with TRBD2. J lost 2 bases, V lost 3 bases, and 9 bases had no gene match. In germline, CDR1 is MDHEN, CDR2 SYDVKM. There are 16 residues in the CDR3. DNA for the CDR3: TGTGCCAGCAGTTTCGGGGGGGAGGTCCTTCCCTACGAGCAGTACTTC. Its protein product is CASSFGGEVLPYEQYF.

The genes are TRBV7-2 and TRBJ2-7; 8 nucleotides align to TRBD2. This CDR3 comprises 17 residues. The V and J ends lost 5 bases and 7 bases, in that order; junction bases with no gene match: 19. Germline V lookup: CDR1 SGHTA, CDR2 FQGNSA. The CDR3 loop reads CASSDVRRGRRYGEQYF. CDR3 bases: TGTGCCAGCAGCGACGTCCGGCGCGGGAGGAGGTATGGGGAGCAGTACTTC. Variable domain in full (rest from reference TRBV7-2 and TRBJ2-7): GAGVSQSPSNKVTEKGKDVELRCDPISGHTALYWYRQSLGQGLEFLIYFQGNSAPDKSGLPSDRFSAERTGGSVSTLTIQRTQQEDSAVYLCASSDVRRGRRYGEQYFGPGTRLTVT.

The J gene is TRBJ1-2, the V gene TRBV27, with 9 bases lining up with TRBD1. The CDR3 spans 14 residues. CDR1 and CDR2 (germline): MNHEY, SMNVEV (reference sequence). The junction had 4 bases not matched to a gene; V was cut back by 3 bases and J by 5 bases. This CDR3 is CASSFSTGGYGYTF. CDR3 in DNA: TGTGCCAGCAGTTTCTCGACAGGGGGATATGGCTACACCTTC.

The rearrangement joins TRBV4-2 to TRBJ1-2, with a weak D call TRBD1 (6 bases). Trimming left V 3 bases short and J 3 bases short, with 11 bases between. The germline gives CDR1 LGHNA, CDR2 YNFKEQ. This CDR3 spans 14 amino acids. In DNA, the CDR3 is TGTGCCAGCAGCCAGGTACAGGGTTACTATGGCTACACCTTC. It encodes CASSQVQGYYGYTF.

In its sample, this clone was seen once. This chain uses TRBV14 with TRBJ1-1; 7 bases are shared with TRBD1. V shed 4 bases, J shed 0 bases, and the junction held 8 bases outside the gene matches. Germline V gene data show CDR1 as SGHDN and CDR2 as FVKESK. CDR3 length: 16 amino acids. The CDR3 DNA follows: TGTGCCAGCAGCCGGCTTGGGACAGCCGTGAACACTGAAGCTTTCTTT. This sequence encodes CASSRLGTAVNTEAFF.

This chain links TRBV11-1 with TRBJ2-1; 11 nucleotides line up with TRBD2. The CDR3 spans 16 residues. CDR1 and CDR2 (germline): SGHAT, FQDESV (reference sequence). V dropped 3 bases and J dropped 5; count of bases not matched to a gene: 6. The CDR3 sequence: CASSLGLAVSHNEQFF. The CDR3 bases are TGTGCCAGCAGCTTGGGACTAGCGGTTTCCCACAATGAGCAGTTCTTC. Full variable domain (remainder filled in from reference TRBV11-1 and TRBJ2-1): EAEVAQSPRYKITEKSQAVAFWCDPISGHATLYWYRQILGQGPELLVQFQDESVVDDSQLPKDRFSAERLKGVDSTLKIQPAELGDSAMYLCASSLGLAVSHNEQFFGPGTRLTVL.

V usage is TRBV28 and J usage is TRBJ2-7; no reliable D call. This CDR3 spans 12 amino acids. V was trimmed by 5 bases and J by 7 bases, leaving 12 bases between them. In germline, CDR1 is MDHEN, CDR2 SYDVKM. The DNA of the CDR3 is TGTGCCAGCAGTCCCCCTTGGAGAGAGCAGTACTTC. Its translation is CASSPPWREQYF. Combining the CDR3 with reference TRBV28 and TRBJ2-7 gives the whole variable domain DVKVTQSSRYLVKRTGEKVFLECVQDMDHENMFWYRQDPGLGLRLIYFSYDVKMKEKGDIPEGYSVSREKKERFSLILESASTNQTSMYLCASSPPWREQYFGPGTRLTVT.

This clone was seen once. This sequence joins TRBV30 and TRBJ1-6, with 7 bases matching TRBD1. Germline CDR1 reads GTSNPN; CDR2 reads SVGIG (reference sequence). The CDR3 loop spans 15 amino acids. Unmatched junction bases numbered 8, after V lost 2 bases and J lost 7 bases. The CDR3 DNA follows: TGTGCCTGGAGTTCGCGAGGGGGCGGGAATTCACCCCTCCACTTT. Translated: CAWSSRGGGNSPLHF. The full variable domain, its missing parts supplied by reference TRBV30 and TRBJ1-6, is SQTIHQWPATLVQPVGSPLSLECTVEGTSNPNLYWYRQAAGRGLQLLFYSVGIGQISSEVPQNLSASRPQDRQFILSSKKLLLSDSGFYLCAWSSRGGGNSPLHFGNGTRLTVT.

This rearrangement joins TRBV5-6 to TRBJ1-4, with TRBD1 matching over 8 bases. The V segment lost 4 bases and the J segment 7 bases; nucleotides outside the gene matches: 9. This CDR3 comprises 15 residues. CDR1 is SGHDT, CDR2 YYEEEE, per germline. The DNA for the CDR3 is TGTGCCAGCAGCAGCCTTGACAGGGGAGCTGAAAAACTGTTTTTT. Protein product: CASSSLDRGAEKLFF. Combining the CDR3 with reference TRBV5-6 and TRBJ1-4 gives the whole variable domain DAGVTQSPTHLIKTRGQQVTLRCSPKSGHDTVSWYQQALGQGPQFIFQYYEEEERQRGNFPDRFSGHQFPNYSSELNVNALLLGDSALYLCASSSLDRGAEKLFFGSGTQLSVL.

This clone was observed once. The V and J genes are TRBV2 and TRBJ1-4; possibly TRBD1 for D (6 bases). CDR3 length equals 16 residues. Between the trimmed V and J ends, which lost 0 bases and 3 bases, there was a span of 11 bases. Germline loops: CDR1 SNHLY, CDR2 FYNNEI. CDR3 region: CASSEAPDSSNEKLFF. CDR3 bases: TGTGCCAGCAGTGAAGCGCCGGACAGTTCTAATGAAAAACTGTTTTTT.

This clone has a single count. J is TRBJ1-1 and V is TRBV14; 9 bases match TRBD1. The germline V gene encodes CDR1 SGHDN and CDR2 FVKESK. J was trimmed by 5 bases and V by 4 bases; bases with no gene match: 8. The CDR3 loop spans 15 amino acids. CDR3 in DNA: TGTGCCAGCAGCCCTTACAGGGGGCTTAGTACTGAAGCTTTCTTT. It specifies CASSPYRGLSTEAFF.

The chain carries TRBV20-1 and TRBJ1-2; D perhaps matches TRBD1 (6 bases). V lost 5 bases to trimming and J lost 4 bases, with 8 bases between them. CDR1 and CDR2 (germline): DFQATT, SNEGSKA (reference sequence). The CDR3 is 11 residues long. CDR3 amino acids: CSAAGAYGYTF. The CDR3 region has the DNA TGCAGTGCTGCGGGGGCCTATGGCTACACCTTC.

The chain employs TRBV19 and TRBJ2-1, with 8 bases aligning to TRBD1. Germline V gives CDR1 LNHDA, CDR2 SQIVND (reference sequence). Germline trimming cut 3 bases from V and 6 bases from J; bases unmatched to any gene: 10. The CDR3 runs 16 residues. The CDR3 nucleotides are TGTGCCAGTAGTATCTACCTCGGGACAGGACTCAATGAGCAGTTCTTC. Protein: CASSIYLGTGLNEQFF. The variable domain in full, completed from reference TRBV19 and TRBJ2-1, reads DGGITQSPKYLFRKEGQNVTLSCEQNLNHDAMYWYRQDPGQGLRLIYYSQIVNDFQKGDIAEGYSVSREKKESFPLTVTSAQKNPTAFYLCASSIYLGTGLNEQFFGPGTRLTVL.